This passage covers 3 T cell receptor beta chains from one sample sequenced in a study of T cells in Graves' hyperthyroidism and ophthalmopathy. Using RNA transcripts as the source, TCR beta CDR3 regions were amplified. First-round RT-PCR of the TCR CDR3 relied on the HTBI primer set. TCRdb analysed the multiplex PCR reads with MiXCR anew, one entry per CDR3 protein. The table records roughly 500,000 distinct CDR3 sequences, roughly 13% of them present only once. Sequencing was performed on blood. These receptor sequences come from a woman aged 25-40 years with Graves' hyperthyroidism that later progressed to Graves' ophthalmopathy.

With respect to this clonotype: A single base separates this from a much larger clone, so it may be a read error. This chain uses TRBV7-3 with TRBJ2-2; D is unresolved. This CDR3 region has 15 residues. Germline V gives CDR1 SGHTA, CDR2 FQGTGA. V was pared by 7 bases and J by 5 bases, with 17 bases between. The CDR3 spells CASIFGGIRTGELFF. As DNA, the CDR3 is TGTGCCAGCATCTTTGGTGGGATAAGGACCGGGGAGCTGTTTTTT.

This clonotype was recorded at least ten times. The rearrangement joins TRBV18 to TRBJ2-1, with TRBD2 identical over 7 bases. V shed 1 base and J 8 bases; nucleotides not matched to a gene: 14. The CDR3 consists of 17 residues. Looked up from germline, CDR1 is KGHSH and CDR2 is LQKENI. The CDR3 nucleotides read TGTGCCAGCTCACCACGTTATGGGCGGGGAGGGACCGATGAGCAGTTCTTC. Protein sequence: CASSPRYGRGGTDEQFF.

The chain uses TRBV19 and TRBJ2-7; 8 positions agree with TRBD2. From germline, CDR1 is LNHDA and CDR2 SQIVND (reference sequence). The CDR3 totals 15 residues. V gave up 6 bases and J gave up 6 bases; unmatched junction bases: 13. Here the CDR3 DNA reads TGTGCCAGTAGCGAAGATCTACAGGCGGGGGGCGAGCAGTACTTC. As protein: CASSEDLQAGGEQYF.